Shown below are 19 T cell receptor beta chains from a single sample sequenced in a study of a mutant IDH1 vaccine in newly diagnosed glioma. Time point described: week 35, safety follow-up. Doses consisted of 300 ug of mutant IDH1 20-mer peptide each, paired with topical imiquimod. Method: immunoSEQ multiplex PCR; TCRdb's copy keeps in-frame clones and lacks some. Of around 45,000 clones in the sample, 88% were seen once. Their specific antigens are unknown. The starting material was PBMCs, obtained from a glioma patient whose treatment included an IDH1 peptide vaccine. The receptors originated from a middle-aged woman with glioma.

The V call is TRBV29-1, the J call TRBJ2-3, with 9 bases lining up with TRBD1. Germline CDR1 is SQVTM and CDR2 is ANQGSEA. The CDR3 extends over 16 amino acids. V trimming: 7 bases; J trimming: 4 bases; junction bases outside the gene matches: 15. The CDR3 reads CSAKKGGTGFSDTQYF. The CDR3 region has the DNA TGCAGCGCCAAAAAAGGGGGGACAGGGTTTTCAGATACGCAGTATTTT.

In nucleotides, the CDR3 is TGTGCCAGCAGCGTAGGCGGGACAGCCACAGATACGCAGTATTTT. This codes for CASSVGGTATDTQYF. This chain uses TRBV9 with TRBJ2-3, with D maybe TRBD1 (7 bases). The V end lost 0 bases, the J end lost 2 bases, and 10 bases lay between the germline ends. Looked up from germline, CDR1 is SGDLS and CDR2 is YYNGEE. This CDR3 has 15 amino acids.

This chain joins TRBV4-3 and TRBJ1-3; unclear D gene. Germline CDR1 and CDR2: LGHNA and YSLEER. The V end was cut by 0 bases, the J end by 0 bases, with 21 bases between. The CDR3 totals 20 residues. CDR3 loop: CASSQDSFVFGESSGNTIYF. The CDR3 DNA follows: TGCGCCAGCAGCCAAGATTCTTTTGTGTTCGGGGAGAGCTCTGGAAACACCATATATTTT.

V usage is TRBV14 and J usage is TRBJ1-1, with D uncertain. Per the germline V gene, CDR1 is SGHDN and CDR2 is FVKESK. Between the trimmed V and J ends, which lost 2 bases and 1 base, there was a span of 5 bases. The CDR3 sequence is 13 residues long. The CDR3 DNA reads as TGTGCCAGCAGCCAACAGCGGAACACTGAAGCTTTCTTT. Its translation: CASSQQRNTEAFF.

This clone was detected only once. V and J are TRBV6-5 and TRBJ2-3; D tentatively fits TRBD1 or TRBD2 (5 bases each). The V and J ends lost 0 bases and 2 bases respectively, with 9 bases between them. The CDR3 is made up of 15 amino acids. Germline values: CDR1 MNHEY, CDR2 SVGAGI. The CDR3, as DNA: TGTGCCAGCAGTTACTCTGGGGGACCCACAGATACGCAGTATTTT. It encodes CASSYSGGPTDTQYF.

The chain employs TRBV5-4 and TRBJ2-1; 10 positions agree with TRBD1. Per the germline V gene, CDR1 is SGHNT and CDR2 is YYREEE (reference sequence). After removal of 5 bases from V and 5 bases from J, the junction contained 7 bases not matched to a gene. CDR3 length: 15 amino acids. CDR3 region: CASRRPGQGNNEQFF. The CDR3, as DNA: TGTGCCAGCAGGCGACCGGGACAGGGGAACAATGAGCAGTTCTTC.

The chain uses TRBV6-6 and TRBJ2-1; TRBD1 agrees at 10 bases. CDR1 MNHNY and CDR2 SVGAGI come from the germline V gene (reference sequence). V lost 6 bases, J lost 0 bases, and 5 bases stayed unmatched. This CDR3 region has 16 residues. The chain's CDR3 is CASSTWDRGSYNEQFF. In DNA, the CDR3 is TGTGCCAGCAGCACCTGGGACAGGGGCTCCTACAATGAGCAGTTCTTC.

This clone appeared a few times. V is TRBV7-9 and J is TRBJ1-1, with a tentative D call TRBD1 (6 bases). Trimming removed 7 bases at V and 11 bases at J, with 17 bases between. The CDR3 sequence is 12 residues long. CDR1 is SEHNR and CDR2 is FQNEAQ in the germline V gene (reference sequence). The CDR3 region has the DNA TGTGCCAGCACCTACCCCGGGGGCGAGGCTTTCTTT. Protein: CASTYPGGEAFF. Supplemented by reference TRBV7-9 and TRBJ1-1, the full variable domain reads DTGVSQNPRHKITKRGQNVTFRCDPISEHNRLYWYRQTLGQGPEFLTYFQNEAQLEKSRLLSDRFSAERPKGSFSTLEIQRTEQGDSAMYLCASTYPGGEAFFGQGTRLTVV.

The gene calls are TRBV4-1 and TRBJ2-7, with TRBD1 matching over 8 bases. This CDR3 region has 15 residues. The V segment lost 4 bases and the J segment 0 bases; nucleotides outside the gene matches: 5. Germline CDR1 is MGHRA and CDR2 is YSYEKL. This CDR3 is CASSLQGATSYEQYF. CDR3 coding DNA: TGCGCCAGCAGCCTCCAGGGGGCTACCTCCTACGAGCAGTACTTC.

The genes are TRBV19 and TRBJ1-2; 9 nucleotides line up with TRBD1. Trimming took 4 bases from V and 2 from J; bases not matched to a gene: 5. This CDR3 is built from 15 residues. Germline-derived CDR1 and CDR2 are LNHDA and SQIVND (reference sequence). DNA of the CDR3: TGTGCCAGTAGTAAAGGACAGGGGCTGAACTATGGCTACACCTTC. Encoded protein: CASSKGQGLNYGYTF.

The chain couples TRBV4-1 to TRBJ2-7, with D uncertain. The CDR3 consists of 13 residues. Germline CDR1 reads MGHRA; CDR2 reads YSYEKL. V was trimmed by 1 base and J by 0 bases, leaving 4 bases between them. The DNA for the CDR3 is TGCGCCAGCAGCCAAGGGGGCTCCTACGAGCAGTACTTC. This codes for CASSQGGSYEQYF.

CDR3 residues: CAWSFGGATYEQYF. DNA for the CDR3: TGTGCCTGGAGCTTTGGAGGGGCTACCTACGAGCAGTACTTC. This sequence joins TRBV30 and TRBJ2-7; the D gene is possibly TRBD2 (6 bases). V was shortened by 3 bases and J by 2 bases, with 14 bases between the two germline ends. The CDR3 is 14 amino acids. Germline values: CDR1 GTSNPN, CDR2 SVGIG (reference sequence).

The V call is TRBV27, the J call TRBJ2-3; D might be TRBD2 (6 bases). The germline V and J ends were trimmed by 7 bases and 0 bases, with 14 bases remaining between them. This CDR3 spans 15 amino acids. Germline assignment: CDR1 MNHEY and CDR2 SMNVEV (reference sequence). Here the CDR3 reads CASTPAGASTDTQYF. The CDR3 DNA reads TGTGCCAGCACCCCAGCGGGTGCAAGCACAGATACGCAGTATTTT.

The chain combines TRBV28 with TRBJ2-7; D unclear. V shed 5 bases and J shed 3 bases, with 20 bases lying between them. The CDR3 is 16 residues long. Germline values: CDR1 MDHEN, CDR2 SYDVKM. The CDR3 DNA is TGTGCCAGCAGTCCCCTGGTCTTCGTCACCAACTACGAGCAGTACTTC. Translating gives CASSPLVFVTNYEQYF.

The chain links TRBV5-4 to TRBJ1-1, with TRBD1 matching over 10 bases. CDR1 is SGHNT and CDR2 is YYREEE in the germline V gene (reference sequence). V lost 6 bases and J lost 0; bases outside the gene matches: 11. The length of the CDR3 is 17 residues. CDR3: CASTRILGQGMNTEAFF. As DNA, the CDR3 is TGTGCCAGCACTCGCATTTTGGGACAGGGGATGAACACTGAAGCTTTCTTT.

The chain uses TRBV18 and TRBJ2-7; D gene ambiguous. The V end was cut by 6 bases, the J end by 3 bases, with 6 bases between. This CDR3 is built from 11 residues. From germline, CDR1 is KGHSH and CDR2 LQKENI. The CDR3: CASSPNYEQYF. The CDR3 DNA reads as TGTGCCAGCTCGCCAAACTACGAGCAGTACTTC.

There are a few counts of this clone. The chain's CDR3 is CASSPTGGRVYEQYF. CDR3 DNA: TGCGCCAGCAGCCCGACAGGGGGGAGGGTCTACGAGCAGTACTTC. V and J are TRBV4-1 and TRBJ2-7; 9 bases line up with TRBD1. Trimming cost V 4 bases and J 3 bases; bases outside gene matches: 7. CDR1 MGHRA and CDR2 YSYEKL come from the germline V gene. The CDR3 has 15 residues.

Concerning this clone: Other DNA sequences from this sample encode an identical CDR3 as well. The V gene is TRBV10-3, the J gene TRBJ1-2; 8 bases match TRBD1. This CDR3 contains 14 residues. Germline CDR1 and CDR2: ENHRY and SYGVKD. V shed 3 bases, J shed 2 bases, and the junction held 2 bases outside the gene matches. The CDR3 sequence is CAISDRDRNYGYTF. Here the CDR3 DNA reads TGTGCCATCAGTGACCGGGACAGGAACTATGGCTACACCTTC.

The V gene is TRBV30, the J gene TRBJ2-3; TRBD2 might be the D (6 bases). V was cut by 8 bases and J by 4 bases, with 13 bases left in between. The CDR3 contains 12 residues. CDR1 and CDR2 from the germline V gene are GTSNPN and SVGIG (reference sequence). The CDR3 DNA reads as TGTGCCGCCCGACTAGTTTCAGATACGCAGTATTTT. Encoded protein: CAARLVSDTQYF.